This T cell receptor (beta chain) was retrieved from a study of blood T cell repertoires in COVID-19. Study at large: Researchers got acute and convalescent COVID-19 samples from the United States, Italy and Spain.

CDR1 is MNHEY and CDR2 is SVGAGI in the germline V gene. This CDR3 region has 15 residues. V lost 7 bases to trimming and J lost 7 bases; unmatched junction nucleotides: 13. The assay was immunoSEQ multiplex PCR, and TCRdb's table has in-frame clones only and misses some. The data show 25,000 to 30,000 clones, roughly 94% seen once. Input material: peripheral blood. This rearrangement joins TRBV6-5 to TRBJ2-5; 9 bases agree with TRBD2. The receptor's source is a human donor with active COVID-19. The donor label of this sample is uncertain. CDR3 sequence reads: CASISPSGKKGTQYF. In DNA, the CDR3 is TGTGCCAGCATCTCCCCTAGCGGGAAGAAAGGGACCCAGTACTTC.